This TCR beta chain was identified in a study of T cell responses to AZD1222 COVID-19 vaccine. General observations from the study: Donors skewed white British and female; clonal diversity was possibly underestimated. The span of vaccine-associated CD4 TCRs extended across spike, with dominance at 160-218 and 743-854. Spike-specific TCRs gained breadth and depth after people received two AZD1222 doses.

Points on this clone: The antigen is unknown.

This CDR3 spans 15 amino acids. Germline CDR1 ENHRY, CDR2 SYGVKD. V was cut by 3 bases and J by 1 base, with 12 bases left in between. Second doses were pooled across both intervals (about 4 or about 12 weeks). TCRdb's table, derived via immunoSEQ multiplex PCR, lists solely in-frame clones and lacks some. Among around 46,000 clones listed, about 91% were seen once. The source material was peripheral blood, sampled 28 days after the second AZD1222 dose. The clonotype originates from an adult who received the AZD1222 COVID-19 vaccine. The chain employs TRBV10-3 and TRBJ2-5; D is ambiguous. CDR3 protein: CAISEPSPAQETQYF. The CDR3 DNA is TGTGCCATCAGTGAACCCTCCCCAGCCCAAGAGACCCAGTACTTC.